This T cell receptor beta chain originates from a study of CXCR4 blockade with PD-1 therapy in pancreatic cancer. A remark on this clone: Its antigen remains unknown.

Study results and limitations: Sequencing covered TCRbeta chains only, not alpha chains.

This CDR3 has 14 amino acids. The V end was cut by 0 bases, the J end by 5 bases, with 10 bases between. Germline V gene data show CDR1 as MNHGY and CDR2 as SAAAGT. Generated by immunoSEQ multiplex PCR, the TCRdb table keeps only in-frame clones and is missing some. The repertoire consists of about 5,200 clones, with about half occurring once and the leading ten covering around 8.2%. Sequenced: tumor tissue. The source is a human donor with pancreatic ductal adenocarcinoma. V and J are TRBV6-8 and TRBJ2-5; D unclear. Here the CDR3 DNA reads TGTGCCAGCAGTTACTCTAGTGGTCAGGAGACCCAGTACTTC. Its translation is CASSYSSGQETQYF.